The 27 T cell receptor beta chains presented below share a single source sample, sequenced in a study of identical twins. TCRdb processed the 5' RACE reads anew with MiXCR; each CDR3 protein has one entry. The sample lists over 500,000 distinct CDR3 sequences, about 20% seen once, with 0.91% in the top ten. A further study also used this sample, focusing on T cells expressing NK-cell markers.

The source material was CD4+ T cells sorted from blood. Source of these receptors: a woman aged 18-30 years in good health.

This clonotype has more than one count but fewer than ten. V is TRBV12-3 or TRBV12-4 and J is TRBJ2-3; 12 bases agree with TRBD2. This CDR3 contains 17 residues. V trimming: 1 base; J trimming: 2 bases; junction bases outside the gene matches: 4. As DNA, the CDR3 is TGTGCCAGCAGTTTAGGCGGACTAGCGGGGTACACAGATACGCAGTATTTT. Its protein is CASSLGGLAGYTDTQYF.

V and J are TRBV20-1 and TRBJ2-5; no definite D call. V lost 5 bases, J lost 2 bases, and 6 bases lay in between. CDR3 length: 11 residues. Germline lookup yields CDR1 DFQATT and CDR2 SNEGSKA (reference sequence). The CDR3 is CSALPQETQYF. In DNA form, the CDR3 reads TGCAGTGCTTTGCCTCAAGAGACCCAGTACTTC.

This clonotype was counted once. V usage is TRBV20-1 and J usage is TRBJ2-3; 7 bases map to TRBD1. This CDR3 has 15 amino acids. After removal of 6 bases from V and 1 base from J, the junction contained 10 bases not matched to a gene. The germline V gene has CDR1 DFQATT and CDR2 SNEGSKA (reference sequence). In nucleotides, the CDR3 is TGCAGTGCCACAACAGGGGAGTTAGGCACAGATACGCAGTATTTT. This translates into CSATTGELGTDTQYF.

A word on this clonotype: A read error may be the cause here, since a much bigger clone is one base away. The chain uses TRBV12-3 or TRBV12-4 and TRBJ1-3; no definite D call. There are 15 residues in the CDR3. The CDR3 is CAGSFSRAAGNTIYF. Written as DNA, the CDR3 is TGTGCCGGCAGTTTCAGTAGGGCTGCTGGAAACACCATATATTTT.

V and J are TRBV5-1 and TRBJ2-1; weak D call: TRBD2 (6 bases). With 3 bases removed from V and 9 bases from J, the gap between germline ends came to 13 bases. The CDR3 sequence is 13 residues long. CDR1 is SGHRS and CDR2 is YFSETQ in the germline V gene. The CDR3 nucleotides read TGCGCCAGCAGCTCGGGCCGGGGGAGTGAGCAGTTCTTC. It yields the protein CASSSGRGSEQFF.

The chain is built from TRBV5-1 and TRBJ2-3; D uncertain. Trimming removed 1 base at V and 5 bases at J, with 11 bases between. The germline V gene has CDR1 SGHRS and CDR2 YFSETQ. CDR3 length: 14 residues. This CDR3 is CASSLPRVEDTQYF. DNA for the CDR3: TGCGCCAGCAGCTTGCCCCGCGTCGAAGATACGCAGTATTTT.

The chain uses TRBV9 and TRBJ1-1; D may be TRBD1 (5 bases). Germline V lookup: CDR1 SGDLS, CDR2 YYNGEE. Trimming pared 0 bases from V and 5 bases from J, leaving 17 bases between. The CDR3 has 16 residues. CDR3 residues: CASSVGPAGGATEAFF. The CDR3 coding sequence is TGTGCCAGCAGCGTAGGTCCCGCAGGTGGGGCGACTGAAGCTTTCTTT. Full variable domain (outside the CDR3, taken from reference TRBV9 and TRBJ1-1): DSGVTQTPKHLITATGQRVTLRCSPRSGDLSVYWYQQSLDQGLQFLIQYYNGEERAKGNILERFSAQQFPDLHSELNLSSLELGDSALYFCASSVGPAGGATEAFFGQGTRLTVV.

The chain has TRBV20-1 and TRBJ2-3, with D possibly TRBD1 on 6 matching bases. Germline V gene lookup returns CDR1 DFQATT and CDR2 SNEGSKA (reference sequence). The CDR3 has 13 amino acids. Trimming removed 1 base from V and 4 bases from J, with 9 bases in between. The chain's CDR3 is CSARARGPDTQYF. The DNA for the CDR3 is TGCAGTGCTAGAGCCAGGGGCCCAGATACGCAGTATTTT.

The V gene is TRBV12-3 or TRBV12-4, the J gene TRBJ1-1; 7 bases map to TRBD1. CDR3 length equals 13 residues. V gave up 3 bases and J gave up 5 bases; unmatched junction bases: 3. The CDR3 protein is CASSFNRGTEAFF. DNA of the CDR3: TGTGCCAGCAGTTTTAACAGGGGAACTGAAGCTTTCTTT.

The J gene is TRBJ2-1, the V gene TRBV20-1, with 7 bases fitting TRBD2. The CDR3 is made up of 15 amino acids. Germline-derived CDR1 and CDR2 are DFQATT and SNEGSKA (reference sequence). V was pared by 6 bases and J by 2 bases, with 10 bases of the junction left unmatched. Here the CDR3 reads CSAPHSGRPYNEQFF. CDR3 DNA sequence: TGCAGTGCCCCCCATTCCGGGAGGCCCTACAATGAGCAGTTCTTC.

The chain has TRBV20-1 and TRBJ2-1; 12 bases are shared with TRBD2. CDR1 and CDR2 (germline): DFQATT, SNEGSKA (reference sequence). The CDR3 loop spans 14 amino acids. The V and J ends lost 4 bases and 5 bases, in that order; junction bases with no gene match: 3. The CDR3 loop is CSATSGRGHNEQFF. CDR3 coding DNA: TGCAGTGCTACTAGCGGGAGGGGCCACAATGAGCAGTTCTTC.

This clonotype was seen a handful of times. The rearrangement joins TRBV12-3 or TRBV12-4 to TRBJ1-1; D is undetermined. V lost 2 bases and J lost 0, with 10 bases in between. The CDR3 has 15 amino acids. The CDR3 nucleotides read TGTGCCAGCAGTTTATCCCCGGCCATGAACACTGAAGCTTTCTTT. Translating gives CASSLSPAMNTEAFF.

J is TRBJ1-2 and V is TRBV29-1, with 9 positions matching TRBD1. Germline loops: CDR1 SQVTM, CDR2 ANQGSEA. V dropped 6 bases and J dropped 4; count of bases not matched to a gene: 3. This CDR3 has 12 amino acids. CDR3 in amino acids: CSVDRGGYGYTF. The CDR3 nucleotides are TGCAGCGTGGACAGGGGTGGCTATGGCTACACCTTC.

The V and J genes are TRBV10-3 and TRBJ1-3; TRBD1 aligns across 7 bases. Germline V gene lookup returns CDR1 ENHRY and CDR2 SYGVKD. Trimming at V came to 6 bases and at J to 3 bases, leaving 2 bases not matched to a gene. The CDR3 loop spans 13 amino acids. The CDR3 is CAIRTGNGNTIYF. The CDR3 region has the DNA TGTGCCATCAGGACAGGGAATGGAAACACCATATATTTT.

The CDR3 nucleotides read TGTGCCAGCAGCCGCGGGGGGGCCTACTACAATGAGCAGTTCTTC. Translated: CASSRGGAYYNEQFF. This chain connects TRBV6-1 to TRBJ2-1; 9 bases are a match to TRBD2. The CDR3 covers 15 residues. V shed 6 bases, J shed 3 bases, and the junction held 6 bases outside the gene matches. The germline V gene has CDR1 MNHNS and CDR2 SASEGT.

This clonotype was counted many times. The chain links TRBV29-1 to TRBJ2-1; a weak D match, TRBD2 (6 bases). There are 14 residues in the CDR3. V gave up 7 bases and J gave up 1 base, with 14 bases separating them. The germline gives CDR1 SQVTM, CDR2 ANQGSEA. The CDR3 DNA reads TGCAGCGGGGCCGGGACTGTTTCCTACAATGAGCAGTTCTTC. Protein: CSGAGTVSYNEQFF.

The chain employs TRBV6-6 and TRBJ2-7; D is unclear. The CDR3 totals 10 residues. Germline V lookup: CDR1 MNHNY, CDR2 SVGAGI (reference sequence). V was shortened by 8 bases and J by 6 bases, with 8 bases between the two germline ends. The CDR3 sequence is CASGWVEQYF. CDR3 bases: TGTGCCAGCGGGTGGGTCGAGCAGTACTTC.

The CDR3 DNA is TGTGCCAGCAGTGATCAGGCTACCTACGAGCAGTACTTC. Amino acids: CASSDQATYEQYF. The genes are TRBV25-1 and TRBJ2-7; no clear D gene. The CDR3 extends over 13 amino acids. Germline CDR1 MGHDK, CDR2 SYGVNS. V was shortened by 3 bases and J by 2 bases, with 8 bases between the two germline ends.

Only a few counts were recorded for this clonotype. The chain recombines TRBV12-3 or TRBV12-4 with TRBJ1-5; D ambiguous. The CDR3 contains 15 residues. The V and J ends lost 1 base and 3 bases respectively, with 10 bases between them. This chain's CDR3 is CASSLGQAFNQPQHF. DNA for the CDR3: TGTGCCAGCAGTTTAGGGCAGGCGTTCAATCAGCCCCAGCATTTT.

This clonotype was counted many times. The genes are TRBV18 and TRBJ2-3; TRBD2 is a possible D gene (5 bases). CDR1 and CDR2 (germline): KGHSH, LQKENI. V dropped 8 bases and J dropped 1 base, with 10 bases sitting between them. The length of the CDR3 is 13 residues. In nucleotides, the CDR3 is TGTGCCAGCAGTTACGGGGGCACAGATACGCAGTATTTT. Amino acids: CASSYGGTDTQYF.

The V gene is TRBV20-1, the J gene TRBJ2-1; 13 bases agree with TRBD2. CDR1 is DFQATT and CDR2 is SNEGSKA in the germline V gene (reference sequence). There are 17 residues in the CDR3. J gave up 2 bases and V 1 base, and 5 bases lay outside the gene matches. For the CDR3, the DNA is TGCAGTGCTAGAGGGACTAGCGGGAGTGGGCCCTACAATGAGCAGTTCTTC. Translating it yields CSARGTSGSGPYNEQFF.

This chain uses TRBV2 with TRBJ1-5; tentative D call: TRBD1 (5 bases). This CDR3 region has 13 residues. V was clipped by 9 bases and J by 4 bases, with 13 bases between them. The germline gives CDR1 SNHLY, CDR2 FYNNEI. The CDR3 here is CASSTEINQPQHF. DNA for the CDR3: TGTGCCAGTTCGACAGAGATTAATCAGCCCCAGCATTTT.

The chain couples TRBV29-1 to TRBJ2-7, with unresolved D. CDR1 SQVTM and CDR2 ANQGSEA come from the germline V gene. Trimming took 3 bases from V and 5 from J, leaving 8 bases between them. The CDR3 is made up of 11 amino acids. In nucleotides, the CDR3 is TGCAGCGTTGAGGAGAAGGACGAGCAGTACTTC. Translation: CSVEEKDEQYF.

Many counts were recorded for this clonotype. The chain joins TRBV20-1 to TRBJ2-7; 13 positions agree with TRBD2. CDR3 size: 16 residues. J was trimmed by 2 bases and V by 5 bases; bases with no gene match: 9. The germline gives CDR1 DFQATT, CDR2 SNEGSKA (reference sequence). The DNA for the CDR3 is TGCAGTGCTGCCGGGACTAGCGGGATAAAGGCCTACGAGCAGTACTTC. Translated, it gives CSAAGTSGIKAYEQYF.

The chain has TRBV6-6 and TRBJ1-2; D gene uncertain. This CDR3 has 13 amino acids. The germline gives CDR1 MNHNY, CDR2 SVGAGI (reference sequence). V lost 0 bases and J 3 bases, leaving 5 bases between the germline ends. The CDR3 coding sequence is TGTGCCAGCAGTTACTCGGGAGACTATGGCTACACCTTC. It translates to CASSYSGDYGYTF.

V usage is TRBV9 and J usage is TRBJ2-1, with 10 bases fitting TRBD2. Germline CDR1 SGDLS, CDR2 YYNGEE. CDR3 length: 16 residues. J was trimmed by 2 bases and V by 2 bases; bases with no gene match: 4. CDR3 protein: CASSVGSGGAYNEQFF. The CDR3 nucleotides are TGTGCCAGCAGCGTCGGCAGCGGGGGGGCCTACAATGAGCAGTTCTTC.

A few counts support this clonotype. For the CDR3, the DNA is TGTGCCAGCAGCTGGCTAGCGCGCCATGAGCAGTTCTTC. Encoded protein: CASSWLARHEQFF. This chain connects TRBV5-6 to TRBJ2-1; tentative D call: TRBD2 (6 bases). CDR3 size: 13 residues. CDR1 SGHDT and CDR2 YYEEEE come from the germline V gene. The V and J ends lost 3 bases and 8 bases respectively, with 12 bases between them.